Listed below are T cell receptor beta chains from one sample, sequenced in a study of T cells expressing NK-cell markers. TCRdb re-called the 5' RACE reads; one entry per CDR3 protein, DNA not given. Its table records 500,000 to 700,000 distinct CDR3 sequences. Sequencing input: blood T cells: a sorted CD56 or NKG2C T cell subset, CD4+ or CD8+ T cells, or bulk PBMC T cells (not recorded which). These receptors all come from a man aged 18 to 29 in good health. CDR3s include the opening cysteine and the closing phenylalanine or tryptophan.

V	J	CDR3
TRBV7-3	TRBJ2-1	CASSSPGRQKGEQFF
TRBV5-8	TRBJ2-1	CASSIGPYNEQFF
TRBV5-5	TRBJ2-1	CASSPATIEQFF
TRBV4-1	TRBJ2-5	CASSAGPGLAAETQYF
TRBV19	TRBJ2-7	CASSVRSGQGYEQYF
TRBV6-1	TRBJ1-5	CASSRTGKDQPQHF
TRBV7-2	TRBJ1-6	CASSLDGGGKRPLHF
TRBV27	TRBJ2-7	CASSFRLAGGYEQYF
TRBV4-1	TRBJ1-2	CASSWEQGLANYGYTF
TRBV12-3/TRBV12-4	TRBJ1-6	CASWTGGGSPLHF
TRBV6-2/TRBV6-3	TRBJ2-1	CASRIRAGWNEQFF
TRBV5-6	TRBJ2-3	CASSFPDRLSTDTQYF
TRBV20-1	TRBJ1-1	CSIVGGRLGRTEAFF
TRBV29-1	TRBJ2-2	CSVRTGGNTGELFF
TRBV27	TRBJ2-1	CASSFLTGGSNEQFF
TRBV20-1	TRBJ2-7	CSARLIQGVEQYF
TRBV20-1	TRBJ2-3	CSADPGLARTDTQYF
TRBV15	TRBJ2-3	CATSSLLGAGEDTQYF
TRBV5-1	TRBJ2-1	CASSFPMQGSSYNEQFF
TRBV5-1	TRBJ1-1	CASSFAGRVMGTEAFF
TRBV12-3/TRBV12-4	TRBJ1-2	CASRRQGGYGYTF
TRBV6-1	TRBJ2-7	CASSRQSTYEQYF
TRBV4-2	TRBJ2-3	CASSRTYPRAGTDTQYF
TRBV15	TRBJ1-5	CATTTGQLSQPQHF
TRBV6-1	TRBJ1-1	CASSQLWRDEAFF
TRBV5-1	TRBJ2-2	CASSLGRGSGTGELFF
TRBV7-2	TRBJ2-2	CASNLGPVAGNTGELFF
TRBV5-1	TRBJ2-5	CASIRGYPKTQETQYF
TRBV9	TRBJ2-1	CASSVATGLELYNEQFF
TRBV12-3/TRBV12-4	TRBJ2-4	CASSPDQVLAKNIQYF
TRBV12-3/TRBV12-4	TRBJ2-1	CASSKGSGSYNEQFF
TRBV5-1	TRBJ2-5	CASSLGPSSIGAGQETQYF
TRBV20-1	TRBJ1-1	CSARDREGGWTEAFF
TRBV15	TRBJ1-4	CATSRDLYGQPFNEKLFF
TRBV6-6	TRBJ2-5	CASGTVGTQYF
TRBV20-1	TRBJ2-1	CSARTGTGAIYNEQFF
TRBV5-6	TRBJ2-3	CASKKTSGRTDTQYF
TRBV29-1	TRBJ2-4	CSVVQGGAKNIQYF
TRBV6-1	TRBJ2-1	CASSLGTSGSEGEQFF
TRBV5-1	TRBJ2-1	CASSYSSYNEQFF
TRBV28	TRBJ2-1	CASSPSGANYYNEQFF